This TCR beta chain was obtained from a study of T cell repertoires in cytomegalovirus infection (dated by TCRdb to between 2018 and 2021). About the full investigation: Recently identified HLA-C-restricted CMV epitopes, whose presentation resists viral immunomodulation, were targeted by peptide stimulations together with well-studied HLA-B-restricted epitopes. The HLA type of each donor mattered for the analysis, because public TCR beta signatures pointed to carriage of CMV infection along with the matching HLA type.

Broad study findings and their caveats: Carriers of CMV infection plus the relevant HLA type were discriminated by the cumulative frequency of public TCR beta family members in the study cohort and in an independent roughly 400-donor cohort. The ex vivo response was dominated by HLA-C-restricted CMV-specific TCR beta clonotypes, which also provided the single most frequent clonotype in two of eight donors.

This clonotype was picked up a small number of times. Its antigen is unknown. Base qualities are missing; no much larger clone stands one base away. Reads for this sample came from an Illumina HiSeq 1500. TCRdb reran the public reads through fastp at Q25 and MiXCR, keeping productive beta chains. Entries are consolidated by CDR3 protein sequence, retaining the most common genes and DNA. This sample holds approximately 260,000 distinct CDR3 sequences; 20% to 25% were observed only once. The leading ten clones occupy approximately 19% of the sample. The CDR3 covers 15 residues, taking in both the cysteine and the phenylalanine. Just the 45-base CDR3 DNA is kept, in frame starting at base 1. As encoded in the germline V gene (reference sequence), CDR1 is MNHNY while CDR2 is SVGAGI. The junction shows trimming of 2 bases on V and 2 bases on J, and the gene matches do not reach 4 bases of it. Reading the label with the study, this specimen's treatment or condition is: in vitro stimulation with specific CMV peptide epitopes to enrich CMV-specific T cells.

The sequenced sample was cultured PBMCs, obtained from culture after CMV antigen stimulation. This chain joins TRBV6-6 to TRBJ2-3; the central 7 bases match TRBD2. The origin of this receptor is a human donor in good health (CMV status not recorded). Some clones in this sample may be carry-over from other donors' samples. CDR3 sequence: CASSYGGRATDTQYF. The nucleotide sequence reads as follows: TGTGCCAGCAGTTACGGGGGGAGGGCCACAGATACGCAGTATTTT.